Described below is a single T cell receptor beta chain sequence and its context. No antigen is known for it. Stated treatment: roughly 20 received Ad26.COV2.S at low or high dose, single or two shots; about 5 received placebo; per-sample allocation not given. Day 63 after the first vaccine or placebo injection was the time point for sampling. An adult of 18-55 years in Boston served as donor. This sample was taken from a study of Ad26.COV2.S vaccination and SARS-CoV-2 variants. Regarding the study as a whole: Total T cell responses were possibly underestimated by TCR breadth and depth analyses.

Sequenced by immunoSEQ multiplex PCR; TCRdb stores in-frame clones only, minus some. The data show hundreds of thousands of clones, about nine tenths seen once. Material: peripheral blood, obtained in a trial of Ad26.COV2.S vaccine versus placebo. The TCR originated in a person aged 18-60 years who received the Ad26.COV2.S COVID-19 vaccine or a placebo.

The CDR3 DNA reads TGTGCCAGCAGCTTGGTTTACTATGGCTACACCTTC. Its translation is CASSLVYYGYTF. The chain has TRBV5-8 and TRBJ1-2; D unclear. V lost 0 bases to trimming and J lost 3 bases, with 3 bases between them. This CDR3 is built from 12 residues. Germline CDR1 and CDR2: SGHTS and YDEGEE.